These T cell receptor beta chains were read from a single sample in a study of blood T cell repertoires in COVID-19. Here immunoSEQ multiplex PCR was the method, and the copy in TCRdb shows in-frame clones only, minus some. This table has 56,000 or so clones, roughly 84% appearing once. Source material: peripheral blood. These receptors were obtained from a man aged 45-65 years with acute or convalescent COVID-19. The CDR3 runs from the conserved cysteine through the conserved F or W. The D gene is left open where the match is weak. The size field is filled for only some rows; it gives once, few, many or a size class.

>-|TRBJ2-3|TRBV6-2/TRBV6-3|-
CASSYGGATDTQYF
TGTGCCAGCAGTTACGGGGGGGCCACAGATACGCAGTATTTT
>-|TRBJ1-5|TRBV2|TRBD1
CASSGDRAVGQPQHF
TGTGCCAGCAGTGGGGACAGGGCGGTAGGTCAGCCCCAGCATTTT
>-|TRBJ2-1|TRBV25-1|TRBD2
CASSGLAGQNEQFF
TGTGCCAGCAGTGGCCTAGCGGGACAGAATGAGCAGTTCTTC
>medium-sized|TRBJ2-1|TRBV5-1|TRBD2
CASSLATSGTYNEQFF
TGCGCCAGCAGCTTGGCCACTAGCGGGACGTACAATGAGCAGTTCTTC
>-|TRBJ2-7|TRBV6-5|-
CASTTHGGSYEQYF
TGTGCCAGCACTACCCACGGGGGCTCCTACGAGCAGTACTTC
>-|TRBJ1-3|TRBV18|-
CASSPPGASSGNTIYF
TGTGCCAGCTCACCACCCGGAGCTTCCTCTGGAAACACCATATATTTT
>-|TRBJ1-2|TRBV3-1/TRBV3-2|-
CASSQGLGSNGYTF
TGTGCCAGCAGCCAAGGATTGGGTAGCAATGGCTACACCTTC
>-|TRBJ1-4|TRBV4-1|-
CASSRQVENEKLFF
TGCGCCAGCAGCCGACAGGTAGAAAATGAAAAACTGTTTTTT
>-|TRBJ1-5|TRBV6-5|-
CASSPGVDQPQHF
TGTGCCAGCAGCCCAGGGGTGGACCAGCCCCAGCATTTT
>once|TRBJ1-6|TRBV3-1/TRBV3-2|TRBD1
CASSEDRETPLHF
TGTGCCAGCAGCGAGGACAGGGAGACACCCCTCCACTTT
>-|TRBJ2-3|TRBV6-6|TRBD2
CASSALFSGSTDTQYF
TGTGCCAGCAGTGCCCTTTTTAGCGGGAGCACAGATACGCAGTATTTT
>-|TRBJ1-2|TRBV30|TRBD1
CACHRDRPYGYTF
TGTGCCTGCCACCGGGACAGGCCTTATGGCTACACCTTC
>-|TRBJ1-2|TRBV11-2|-
CASSPLADYGYTF
TGTGCCAGCAGCCCCCTCGCAGATTATGGCTACACCTTC
>-|TRBJ1-1|TRBV7-8|-
CASSSWTENTEAFF
TGTGCCAGCAGCTCCTGGACAGAGAACACTGAAGCTTTCTTT
>few|TRBJ1-1|TRBV19|-
CASSPNRVGTEAFF
TGTGCCAGTAGTCCCAACAGGGTCGGGACTGAAGCTTTCTTT
>-|TRBJ1-1|TRBV2|-
CASSSRGLTTEAFF
TGTGCCAGCAGTAGCCGAGGGTTGACCACTGAAGCTTTCTTT
>-|TRBJ2-7|TRBV12-3/TRBV12-4|-
CASGVTYEQYF
TGTGCCAGCGGAGTTACCTACGAGCAGTACTTC
>-|TRBJ1-3|TRBV3-1/TRBV3-2|-
CASSQVLGNTIYF
TGTGCCAGCAGCCAAGTACTCGGAAACACCATATATTTT
>-|TRBJ2-1|TRBV9|-
CASSASEAYNEQFF
TGTGCCAGCAGCGCTAGCGAAGCCTACAATGAGCAGTTCTTC
>-|TRBJ2-7|TRBV3-1/TRBV3-2|TRBD2
CASSPGLAGGEQYF
TGTGCCAGCAGCCCGGGACTAGCGGGAGGCGAGCAGTACTTC
>-|TRBJ2-1|TRBV10-3|TRBD2
CAISANSGASYNEQFF
TGTGCCATCAGTGCCAATAGCGGGGCGTCCTACAATGAGCAGTTCTTC
>-|TRBJ1-2|TRBV6-5|-
CASSYLPGSRGYTF
TGTGCCAGCAGTTACCTTCCAGGGTCGCGAGGCTACACCTTC
>-|TRBJ2-5|TRBV28|TRBD2
CASSSLQREGRETQYF
TGTGCCAGCAGTTCACTGCAACGGGAGGGCCGAGAGACCCAGTACTTC
>-|TRBJ2-7|TRBV28|TRBD2
CASVGLAGYYEQYF
TGTGCCAGTGTGGGGCTAGCGGGATACTACGAGCAGTACTTC
>-|TRBJ1-4|TRBV28|-
CASSAGEFSNEKLFF
TGTGCCAGCAGTGCGGGGGAATTCAGTAATGAAAAACTGTTTTTT
>-|TRBJ1-5|TRBV6-5|TRBD1
CASRTGTGGNQPQHF
TGTGCCAGCAGAACCGGGACAGGGGGCAATCAGCCCCAGCATTTT
>-|TRBJ2-7|TRBV28|-
CASTSGTGAYEQYF
TGTGCCAGCACCTCCGGAACAGGAGCCTACGAGCAGTACTTC
>-|TRBJ2-1|TRBV5-6|-
CASSFTYEQFF
TGTGCCAGCAGCTTTACATATGAGCAGTTCTTC
>-|TRBJ1-6|TRBV7-9|-
CASSLEQYNSPLHF
TGTGCCAGCAGCTTAGAACAGTATAATTCACCCCTCCACTTT